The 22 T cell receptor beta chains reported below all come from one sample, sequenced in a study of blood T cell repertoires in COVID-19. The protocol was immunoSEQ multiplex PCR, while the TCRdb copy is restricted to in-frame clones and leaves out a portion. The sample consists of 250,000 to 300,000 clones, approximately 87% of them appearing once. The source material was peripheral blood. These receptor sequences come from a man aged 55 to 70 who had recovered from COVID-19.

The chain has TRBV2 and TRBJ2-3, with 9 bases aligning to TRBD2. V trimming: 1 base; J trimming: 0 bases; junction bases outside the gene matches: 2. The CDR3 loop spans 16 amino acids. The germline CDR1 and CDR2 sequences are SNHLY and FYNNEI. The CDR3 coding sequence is TGTGCCAGCAGTGAAGGACTAGCGGCTAGCACAGATACGCAGTATTTT. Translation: CASSEGLAASTDTQYF.

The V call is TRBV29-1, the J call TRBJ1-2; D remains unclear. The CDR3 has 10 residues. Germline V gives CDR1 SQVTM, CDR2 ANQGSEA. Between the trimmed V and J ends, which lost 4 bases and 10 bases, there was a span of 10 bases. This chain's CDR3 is CSVGDVSYTF. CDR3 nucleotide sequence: TGCAGCGTTGGAGACGTCTCCTACACCTTC.

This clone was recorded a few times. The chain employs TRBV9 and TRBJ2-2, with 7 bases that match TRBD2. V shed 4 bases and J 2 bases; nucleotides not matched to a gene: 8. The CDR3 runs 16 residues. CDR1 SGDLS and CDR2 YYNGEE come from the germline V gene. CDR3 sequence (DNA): TGTGCCAGCAGCATGATCACGGGGGGTAACACCGGGGAGCTGTTTTTT. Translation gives CASSMITGGNTGELFF.

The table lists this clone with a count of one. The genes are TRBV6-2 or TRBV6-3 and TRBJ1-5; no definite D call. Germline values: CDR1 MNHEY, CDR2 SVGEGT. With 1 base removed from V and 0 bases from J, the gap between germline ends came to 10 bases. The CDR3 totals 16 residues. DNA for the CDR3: TGTGCCAGCAGTTACTTGCAGGCCTATAGCAATCAGCCCCAGCATTTT. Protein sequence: CASSYLQAYSNQPQHF.

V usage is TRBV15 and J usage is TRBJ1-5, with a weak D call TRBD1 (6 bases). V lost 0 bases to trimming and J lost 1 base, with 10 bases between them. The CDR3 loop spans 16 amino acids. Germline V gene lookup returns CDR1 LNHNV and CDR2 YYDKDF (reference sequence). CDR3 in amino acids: CATSRDLGQSNQPQHF. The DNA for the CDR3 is TGTGCCACCAGCAGAGATCTTGGACAGAGCAATCAGCCCCAGCATTTT.

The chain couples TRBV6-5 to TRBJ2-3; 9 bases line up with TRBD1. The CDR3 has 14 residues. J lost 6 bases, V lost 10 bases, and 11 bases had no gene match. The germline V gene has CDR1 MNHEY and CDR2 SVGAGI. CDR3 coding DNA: TGTGCCACAAAGTCCGGGACAGGGTCTGATACGCAGTATTTT. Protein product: CATKSGTGSDTQYF.

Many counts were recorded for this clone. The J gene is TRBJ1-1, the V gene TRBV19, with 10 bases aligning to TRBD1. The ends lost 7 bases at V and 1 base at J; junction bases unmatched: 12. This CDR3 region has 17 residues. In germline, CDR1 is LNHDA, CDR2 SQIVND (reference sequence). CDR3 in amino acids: CASKIRDRGRGNTEAFF. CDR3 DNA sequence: TGTGCCAGTAAAATCCGGGACAGGGGCCGGGGGAACACTGAAGCTTTCTTT. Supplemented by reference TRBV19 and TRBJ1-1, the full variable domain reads DGGITQSPKYLFRKEGQNVTLSCEQNLNHDAMYWYRQDPGQGLRLIYYSQIVNDFQKGDIAEGYSVSREKKESFPLTVTSAQKNPTAFYLCASKIRDRGRGNTEAFFGQGTRLTVV.

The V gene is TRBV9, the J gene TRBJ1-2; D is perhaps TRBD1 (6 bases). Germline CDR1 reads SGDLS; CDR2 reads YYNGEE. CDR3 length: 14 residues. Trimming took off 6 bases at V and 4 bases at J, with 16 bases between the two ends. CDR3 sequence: CASTTGLLSYGYTF. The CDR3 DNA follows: TGTGCCAGCACCACAGGGCTGTTGAGCTATGGCTACACCTTC. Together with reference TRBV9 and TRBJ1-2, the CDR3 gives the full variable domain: DSGVTQTPKHLITATGQRVTLRCSPRSGDLSVYWYQQSLDQGLQFLIQYYNGEERAKGNILERFSAQQFPDLHSELNLSSLELGDSALYFCASTTGLLSYGYTFGSGTRLTVV.

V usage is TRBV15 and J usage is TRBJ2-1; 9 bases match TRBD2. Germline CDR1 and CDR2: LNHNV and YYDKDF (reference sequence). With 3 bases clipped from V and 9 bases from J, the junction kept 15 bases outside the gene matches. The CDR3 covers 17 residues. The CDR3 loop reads CATSSLVAGGVGGEQFF. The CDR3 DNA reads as TGTGCCACCAGCAGCCTGGTGGCGGGAGGGGTGGGTGGTGAGCAGTTCTTC. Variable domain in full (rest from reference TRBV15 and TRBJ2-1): DAMVIQNPRYQVTQFGKPVTLSCSQTLNHNVMYWYQQKSSQAPKLLFHYYDKDFNNEADTPDNFQSRRPNTSFCFLDIRSPGLGDTAMYLCATSSLVAGGVGGEQFFGPGTRLTVL.

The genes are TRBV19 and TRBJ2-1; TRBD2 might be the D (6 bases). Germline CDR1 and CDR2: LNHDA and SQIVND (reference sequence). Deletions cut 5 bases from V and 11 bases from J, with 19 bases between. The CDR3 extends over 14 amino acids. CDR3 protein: CASSLGDSRPQQFF. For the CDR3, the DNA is TGTGCCAGTAGTCTGGGGGACTCAAGACCGCAGCAGTTCTTC.

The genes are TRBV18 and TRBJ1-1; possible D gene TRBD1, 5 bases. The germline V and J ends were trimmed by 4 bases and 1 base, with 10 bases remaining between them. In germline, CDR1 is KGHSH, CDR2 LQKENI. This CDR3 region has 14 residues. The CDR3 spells CASSQSGANTEAFF. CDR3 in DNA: TGTGCCAGCTCACAGTCTGGGGCGAACACTGAAGCTTTCTTT.

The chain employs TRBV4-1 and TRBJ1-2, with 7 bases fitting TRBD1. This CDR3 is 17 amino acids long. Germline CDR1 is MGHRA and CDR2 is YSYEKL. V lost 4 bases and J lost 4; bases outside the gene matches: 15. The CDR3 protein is CASSLIPQGGGGYGYTF. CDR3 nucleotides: TGCGCCAGCAGCCTCATACCTCAGGGGGGTGGTGGCTATGGCTACACCTTC.

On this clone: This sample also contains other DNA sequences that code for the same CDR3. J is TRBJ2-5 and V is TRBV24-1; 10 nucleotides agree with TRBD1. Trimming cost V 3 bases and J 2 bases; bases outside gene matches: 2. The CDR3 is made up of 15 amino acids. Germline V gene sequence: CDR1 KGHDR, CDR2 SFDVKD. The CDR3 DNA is TGTGCCACCAGTGATCCGGGACAGGGGCAAGAGACCCAGTACTTC. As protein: CATSDPGQGQETQYF.

The CDR3 coding sequence is TGTGCCTGGAGTAGGGGGGGGAGTTATGAAAAACTGTTTTTT. Translating it yields CAWSRGGSYEKLFF. The rearrangement links TRBV30 to TRBJ1-4, with D perhaps matching TRBD1 (6 bases). The CDR3 contains 14 residues. CDR1 is GTSNPN and CDR2 is SVGIG in the germline V gene (reference sequence). V was shortened by 2 bases and J by 6 bases, with 13 bases between the two germline ends.

Written as DNA, the CDR3 is TGTGCCACCAAGGGGGAGAGCTCCTATAATTCACCCCTCCACTTT. Its protein is CATKGESSYNSPLHF. This chain links TRBV10-3 with TRBJ1-6; weak D call: TRBD1 (6 bases). The CDR3 is 15 amino acids. V was clipped by 10 bases and J by 0 bases, with 13 bases between them. Germline values: CDR1 ENHRY, CDR2 SYGVKD.

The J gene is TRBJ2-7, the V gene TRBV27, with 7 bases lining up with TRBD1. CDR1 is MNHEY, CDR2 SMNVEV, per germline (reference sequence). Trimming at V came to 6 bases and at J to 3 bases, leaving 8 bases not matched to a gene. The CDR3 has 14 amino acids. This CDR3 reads CASRNVGGSYEQYF. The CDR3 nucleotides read TGTGCCAGCAGAAACGTAGGGGGCAGCTACGAGCAGTACTTC.

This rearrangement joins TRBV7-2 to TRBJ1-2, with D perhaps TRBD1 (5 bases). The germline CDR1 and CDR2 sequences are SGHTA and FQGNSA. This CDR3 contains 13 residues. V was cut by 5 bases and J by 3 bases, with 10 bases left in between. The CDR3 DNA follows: TGTGCCAGCAGCCCAGGGTCTCACTATGGCTACACCTTC. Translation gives CASSPGSHYGYTF.

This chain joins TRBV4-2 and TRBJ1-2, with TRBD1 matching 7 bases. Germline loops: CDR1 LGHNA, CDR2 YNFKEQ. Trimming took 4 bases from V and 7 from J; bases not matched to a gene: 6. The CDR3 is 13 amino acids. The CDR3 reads CASSRTGDSGYTF. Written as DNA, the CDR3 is TGTGCCAGCAGCCGAACAGGGGACTCTGGCTACACCTTC.

CDR3 sequence (DNA): TGTGCCAGCAACAGGGGGCGAAACACTGAAGCTTTCTTT. This gives the protein CASNRGRNTEAFF. The genes are TRBV7-8 and TRBJ1-1; 9 bases are a match to TRBD1. This CDR3 comprises 13 residues. The V and J ends lost 7 bases and 2 bases, in that order; junction bases with no gene match: 2. Germline V lookup: CDR1 SGHVS, CDR2 FQNEAQ.

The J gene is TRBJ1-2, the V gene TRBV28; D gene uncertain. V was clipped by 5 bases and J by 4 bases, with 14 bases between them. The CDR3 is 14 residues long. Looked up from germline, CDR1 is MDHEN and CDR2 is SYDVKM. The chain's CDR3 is CASSAPGKGYGYTF. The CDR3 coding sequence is TGTGCCAGCAGTGCCCCGGGGAAAGGCTATGGCTACACCTTC.

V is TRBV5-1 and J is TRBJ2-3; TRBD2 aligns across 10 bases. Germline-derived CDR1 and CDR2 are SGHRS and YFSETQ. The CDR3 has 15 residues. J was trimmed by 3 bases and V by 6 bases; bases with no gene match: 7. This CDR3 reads CASTSGGVQTDTQYF. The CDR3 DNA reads TGCGCCAGCACCAGCGGGGGGGTACAAACAGATACGCAGTATTTT.

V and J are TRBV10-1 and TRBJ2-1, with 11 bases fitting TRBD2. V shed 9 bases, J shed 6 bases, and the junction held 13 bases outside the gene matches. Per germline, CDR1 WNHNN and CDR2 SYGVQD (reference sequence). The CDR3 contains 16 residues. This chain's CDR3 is CASGNSGRAGANEQFF. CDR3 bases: TGCGCCAGTGGGAATAGCGGGAGGGCCGGGGCCAATGAGCAGTTCTTC.